Sequencing of this TCR beta chain was carried out in a study of T cells expressing NK-cell markers. Across the whole study: Of eight sequenced donors, seven were HCMV-seropositive and one HCMV-seronegative.

TCRdb processed the 5' RACE reads again and assigns one entry to each CDR3 protein, with no DNA. In all, the sample yields around 470,000 distinct CDR3 sequences. General study points: HCMV specificity of the expanded NKG2C+ T cell clones was not established.

Germline values: CDR1 ENHRY, CDR2 SYGVKD. This CDR3 has 16 residues. To note about this clonotype: Its antigen is not identified.

Sequenced: blood T cells: a sorted CD56 or NKG2C T cell subset, CD4+ or CD8+ T cells, or bulk PBMC T cells (not recorded which). The receptor's source is a woman between 45 and 65 years old in good health. The V gene is TRBV10-3, the J gene TRBJ2-4; TCRdb proposes TRBD1, but this gene call is untestable without DNA. The CDR3 loop is CAISESRQGTQNIQYF.